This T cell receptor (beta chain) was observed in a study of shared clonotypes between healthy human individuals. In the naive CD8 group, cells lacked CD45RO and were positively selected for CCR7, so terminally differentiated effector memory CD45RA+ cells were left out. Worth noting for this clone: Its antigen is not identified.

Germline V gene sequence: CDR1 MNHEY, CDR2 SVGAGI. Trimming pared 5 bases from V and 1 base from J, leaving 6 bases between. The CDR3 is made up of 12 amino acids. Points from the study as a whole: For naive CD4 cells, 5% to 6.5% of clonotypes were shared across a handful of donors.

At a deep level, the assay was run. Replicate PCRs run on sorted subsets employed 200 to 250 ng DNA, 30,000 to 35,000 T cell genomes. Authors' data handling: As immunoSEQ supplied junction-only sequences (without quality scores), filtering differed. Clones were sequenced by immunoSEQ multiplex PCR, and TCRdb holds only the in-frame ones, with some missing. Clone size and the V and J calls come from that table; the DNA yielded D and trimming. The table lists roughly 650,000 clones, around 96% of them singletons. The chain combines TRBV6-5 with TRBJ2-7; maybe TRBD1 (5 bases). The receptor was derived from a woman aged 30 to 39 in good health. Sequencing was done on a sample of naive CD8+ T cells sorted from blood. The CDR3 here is CASSPGSYEQYF. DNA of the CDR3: TGTGCCAGCAGTCCAGGGTCCTACGAGCAGTACTTC.